The 23 T cell receptor beta chains in this list originate from one sample, sequenced in a study of T cell repertoires in cytomegalovirus infection. Each CDR3 protein is one row after TCRdb ran MiXCR on the reads. The sample contains roughly 230,000 distinct CDR3 sequences, over 15% of which appear only once. The sample consisted of CD8+ T cells from PBMCs. The receptors were gathered from a human donor in good health (CMV status not recorded). Some clones in this sample may be carry-over from other donors' samples.

The rearrangement links TRBV15 to TRBJ2-2; D possibly corresponds to TRBD1 (5 bases). Germline lookup yields CDR1 LNHNV and CDR2 YYDKDF (reference sequence). V was trimmed by 2 bases and J by 0 bases, leaving 7 bases between them. CDR3 length: 15 residues. The CDR3 DNA is TGTGCCACCAGCAGAAAGACAGCGAACACCGGGGAGCTGTTTTTT. It translates to CATSRKTANTGELFF.

The genes are TRBV7-9 and TRBJ1-1, with a tentative D call TRBD1 (6 bases). V was trimmed by 2 bases and J by 1 base, leaving 11 bases between them. Germline CDR1 reads SEHNR; CDR2 reads FQNEAQ (reference sequence). The CDR3 loop spans 15 amino acids. DNA for the CDR3: TGTGCCAGCAGCTTATTAGGGGGACGGAACACTGAAGCTTTCTTT. Encoded protein: CASSLLGGRNTEAFF.

This clonotype was recorded at least ten times. The chain is built from TRBV7-2 and TRBJ1-2; TRBD1 agrees at 8 bases. The CDR3 loop spans 15 amino acids. Germline assignment: CDR1 SGHTA and CDR2 FQGNSA. V was pared by 2 bases and J by 6 bases, with 8 bases of the junction left unmatched. CDR3 region: CASSLSAGGRDGYTF. The DNA for the CDR3 is TGTGCCAGCAGCTTAAGTGCAGGGGGCAGGGATGGCTACACCTTC.

This clonotype occurred many times. The gene calls are TRBV19 and TRBJ1-5; D possibly corresponds to TRBD1 (6 bases). Trimming cost V 5 bases and J 4 bases, with 15 bases left between them. The germline V gene encodes CDR1 LNHDA and CDR2 SQIVND (reference sequence). The CDR3 has 15 residues. This CDR3 reads CASSLLRGQNQPQHF. CDR3 DNA sequence: TGTGCCAGTAGTCTACTCCGGGGGCAGAATCAGCCCCAGCATTTT.

The chain is built from TRBV5-5 and TRBJ1-3; D not certain. This CDR3 comprises 14 residues. The V gene lost 7 bases and the J gene lost 0 bases, with 11 bases spanning the gap. Germline assignment: CDR1 SGHKS and CDR2 YYEKEE (reference sequence). The CDR3 DNA sequence: TGTGCCAGCGGCGCTAGGAGCTCTGGAAACACCATATATTTT. It is translated as CASGARSSGNTIYF. Filled out from reference TRBV5-5 and TRBJ1-3, the complete variable domain reads DAGVTQSPTHLIKTRGQQVTLRCSPISGHKSVSWYQQVLGQGPQFIFQYYEKEERGRGNFPDRFSARQFPNYSSELNVNALLLGDSALYLCASGARSSGNTIYFGEGSWLTVV.

This clonotype was picked up many times. The chain couples TRBV28 to TRBJ2-3; D tentatively reads TRBD1 or TRBD2 (5 bases each). V was cut by 10 bases and J by 2 bases, with 10 bases left in between. This CDR3 has 12 amino acids. The germline V gene has CDR1 MDHEN and CDR2 SYDVKM. CDR3 loop: CATGTTTDTQYF. The CDR3 DNA sequence: TGTGCCACCGGGACCACCACAGATACGCAGTATTTT.

This clonotype has a count of ten or more. The rearrangement uses TRBV10-3 and TRBJ2-7; 7 bases agree with TRBD1. This CDR3 comprises 15 residues. Losses at the gene ends were 5 bases for V and 3 bases for J; bases not matched to a gene: 10. Germline-derived CDR1 and CDR2 are ENHRY and SYGVKD. The CDR3 sequence: CAISKTGTMDYEQYF. The DNA for the CDR3 is TGTGCCATCAGTAAGACAGGGACAATGGACTACGAGCAGTACTTC.

This chain joins TRBV10-3 and TRBJ2-1; 7 bases map to TRBD1. This CDR3 contains 15 residues. Trimming at V came to 5 bases and at J to 2 bases, leaving 6 bases not matched to a gene. CDR1 is ENHRY, CDR2 SYGVKD, per germline. The CDR3 spells CAISKTGEPYNEQFF. The CDR3 DNA follows: TGTGCCATCAGTAAAACAGGGGAGCCCTACAATGAGCAGTTCTTC.

Comments on this clonotype: Since no conserved phenylalanine or tryptophan closes the CDR3, a read error is the likely cause. The J gene is TRBJ1-5, the V gene TRBV25-1; 8 bases match TRBD1. Germline CDR1 MGHDK, CDR2 SYGVNS. V gave up 3 bases and J gave up 4 bases; unmatched junction bases: 2. The CDR3 runs to 14 residues. The CDR3 bases are TGTGCCAGCAGTGATCAGGGGGCGAATCAGCCCCAGCATTCT. Translated, it gives CASSDQGANQPQHS.

The V and J genes are TRBV6-5 and TRBJ2-3; TRBD1 matches 9 bases. Trimming at V came to 7 bases and at J to 6 bases, leaving 11 bases not matched to a gene. Germline values: CDR1 MNHEY, CDR2 SVGAGI. The CDR3 is 15 amino acids. CDR3 bases: TGTGCCAGCACCAACTACAGGGGGCGTTGGGATACGCAGTATTTT. It specifies CASTNYRGRWDTQYF.

This clonotype occurred many times. The chain combines TRBV7-9 with TRBJ1-4, with D unclear. The CDR3 runs 16 residues. Germline CDR1 reads SEHNR; CDR2 reads FQNEAQ (reference sequence). Between the trimmed V and J ends, which lost 2 bases and 3 bases, there was a span of 13 bases. The CDR3 spells CASSLSTAKANEKLFF. Here the CDR3 DNA reads TGTGCCAGCAGCTTATCGACGGCGAAAGCTAATGAAAAACTGTTTTTT.

This clonotype showed up just a few times. The J gene is TRBJ1-5, the V gene TRBV28; 11 bases align to TRBD1. The germline gives CDR1 MDHEN, CDR2 SYDVKM. The CDR3 is 14 amino acids. V shed 4 bases and J 5 bases; nucleotides not matched to a gene: 1. In DNA, the CDR3 is TGTGCCAGCAGTTGGACAGGGGGCTATCAGCCCCAGCATTTT. The encoded protein is CASSWTGGYQPQHF.

This clonotype has more than one count but fewer than ten. V is TRBV7-3 and J is TRBJ2-1; D is unresolved. This CDR3 is built from 13 residues. Germline V gene data show CDR1 as SGHTA and CDR2 as FQGTGA. V dropped 1 base and J dropped 13 bases, with 14 bases sitting between them. The CDR3 DNA follows: TGTGCCAGCAGCTTAAACGGTCTGGGCAACCAGTTCTTC. As protein: CASSLNGLGNQFF.

This clonotype has a count of ten or more. The chain is built from TRBV6-4 and TRBJ2-3; D is undetermined. Germline-derived CDR1 and CDR2 are MRHNA and SNTAGT. The CDR3 sequence is 16 residues long. V gave up 0 bases and J gave up 1 base, with 11 bases separating them. The CDR3 bases are TGTGCCAGCAGTGACTCTCTGGGTACGGGCACAGATACGCAGTATTTT. As protein: CASSDSLGTGTDTQYF.

This clonotype has a handful of counts. The J gene is TRBJ2-1, the V gene TRBV6-2 or TRBV6-3; D is uncertain. Looked up from germline, CDR1 is MNHEY and CDR2 is SVGEGT. This CDR3 is built from 16 residues. Trimming cost V 6 bases and J 8 bases, with 23 bases left between them. CDR3 sequence reads: CASSISDPTINHEQFF. Here the CDR3 DNA reads TGTGCCAGCAGCATTTCAGACCCCACCATAAACCATGAGCAGTTCTTC.

CDR3 amino acids: CSVLVGDYGYTF. In DNA, the CDR3 is TGCAGCGTCCTCGTTGGAGACTATGGCTACACCTTC. This chain uses TRBV29-1 with TRBJ1-2; D is ambiguous. The CDR3 consists of 12 residues. Germline V gene sequence: CDR1 SQVTM, CDR2 ANQGSEA. Trimming cost V 6 bases and J 3 bases, with 11 bases left between them.

This clonotype appeared a few times. The rearrangement joins TRBV4-1 to TRBJ2-5; possibly TRBD1 for D (5 bases). The germline V gene encodes CDR1 MGHRA and CDR2 YSYEKL. Trimming stripped 0 bases from V and 2 bases from J, with 7 bases between. This CDR3 is built from 14 residues. The CDR3 coding sequence is TGCGCCAGCAGCCAAGAAGGGGTTCAAGAGACCCAGTACTTC. Its translation: CASSQEGVQETQYF.

This clonotype occurred many times. The CDR3 loop is CASSEMRGTQETQYF. The CDR3 DNA sequence: TGTGCCAGCAGTGAAATGCGGGGGACGCAAGAGACCCAGTACTTC. This sequence joins TRBV6-1 and TRBJ2-5, with TRBD2 matching over 7 bases. The CDR3 loop spans 15 amino acids. The V gene's germline CDR1 is MNHNS and CDR2 SASEGT. V lost 2 bases and J lost 2; bases outside the gene matches: 5.

This clonotype showed up just a few times. This chain links TRBV5-5 with TRBJ1-1; D gene unclear. The V gene's germline CDR1 is SGHKS and CDR2 YYEKEE (reference sequence). CDR3 length equals 15 residues. The V and J ends lost 4 bases and 1 base respectively, with 14 bases between them. CDR3 sequence (DNA): TGTGCCAGCAGCCCCCGGGGAGTAAAGAACACTGAAGCTTTCTTT. Translating gives CASSPRGVKNTEAFF.

This chain links TRBV18 with TRBJ2-1; D ambiguous. V was pared by 3 bases and J by 0 bases, with 15 bases between. The CDR3 loop spans 17 amino acids. Germline V lookup: CDR1 KGHSH, CDR2 LQKENI. In DNA form, the CDR3 reads TGTGCCAGCTCACCCCCGGTGGGTAATAGCTCCTACAATGAGCAGTTCTTC. This codes for CASSPPVGNSSYNEQFF.

This clonotype was picked up many times. The chain recombines TRBV4-2 with TRBJ2-1, with 9 positions matching TRBD2. This CDR3 region has 18 residues. Trimming took 0 bases from V and 0 from J; bases not matched to a gene: 6. CDR1 LGHNA and CDR2 YNFKEQ come from the germline V gene. The CDR3 bases are TGTGCCAGCAGCCAAGAGGGACTAGCTGAGAGCTCCTACAATGAGCAGTTCTTC. Translation gives CASSQEGLAESSYNEQFF.

The CDR3 DNA is TGTGCCAGCAGTCAAATCGGTGCGGGGGCCTACGAGCAGTACTTC. Translated: CASSQIGAGAYEQYF. The V gene is TRBV6-2 or TRBV6-3, the J gene TRBJ2-7; 7 bases fit TRBD2. CDR1 and CDR2 (germline): MNHEY, SVGEGT. V shed 5 bases, J shed 2 bases, and the junction held 9 bases outside the gene matches. The CDR3 length is 15 residues.

This clonotype was recorded many times. V gene TRBV7-8 combines with J gene TRBJ1-3; 8 bases are a match to TRBD1. The CDR3 loop spans 16 amino acids. J lost 3 bases, V lost 4 bases, and 8 bases had no gene match. CDR1 and CDR2 (germline): SGHVS, FQNEAQ. CDR3 residues: CASSSRDRFYGNTIYF. CDR3 sequence (DNA): TGTGCCAGCAGCTCCCGGGACAGGTTCTATGGAAACACCATATATTTT.